The following is a T cell receptor beta chain sequence with its context. This sample was taken from a study of cytomegalovirus exposure and HLA in healthy donors. PCR involved 60 Vbeta and 13 Jbeta primers. Assay used: immunoSEQ multiplex PCR; TCRdb lists only in-frame clones, some missing. The table lists some 65,000 clones, approximately 68% of them singletons, with over 9.5% in the top ten. The V gene lost 8 bases and the J gene lost 1 base, with 20 bases spanning the gap. This CDR3 is 16 amino acids long. The germline V gene has CDR1 MRHNA and CDR2 SNTAGT. The receptor was derived from a woman in her 30s in good health and CMV-seronegative. Sequencing was performed on PBMCs. The V and J genes are TRBV6-4 and TRBJ1-1, with D possibly being TRBD1 (6 bases). The CDR3 spells CASPGRTEDKNTEAFF. As DNA, the CDR3 is TGTGCCAGCCCGGGACGGACAGAGGACAAGAACACTGAAGCTTTCTTT.